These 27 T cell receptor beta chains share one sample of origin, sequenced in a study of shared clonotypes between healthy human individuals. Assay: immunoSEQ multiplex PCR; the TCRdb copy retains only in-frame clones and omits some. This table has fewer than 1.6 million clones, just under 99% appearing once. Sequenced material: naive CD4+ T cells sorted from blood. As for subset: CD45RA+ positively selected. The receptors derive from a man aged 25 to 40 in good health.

This CDR3 is CASTEGARVEQFF. The CDR3 bases are TGTGCCAGCACCGAGGGGGCGCGCGTTGAGCAGTTCTTC. The chain uses TRBV5-4 and TRBJ2-1, with 7 bases that match TRBD1. Per germline, CDR1 SGHNT and CDR2 YYREEE (reference sequence). V dropped 6 bases and J dropped 9; count of bases not matched to a gene: 9. The CDR3 is 13 amino acids.

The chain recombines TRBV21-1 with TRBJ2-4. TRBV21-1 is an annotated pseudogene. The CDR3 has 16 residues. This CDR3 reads CASSKDWKVAKNIQYF. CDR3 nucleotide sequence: TGTGCCAGCAGCAAAGACTGGAAGGTAGCCAAAAACATTCAGTACTTC.

This chain's CDR3 is CASSFYYGGLTSEQYF. The DNA for the CDR3 is TGTGCCAGCAGTTTTTATTATGGGGGTCTCACTAGCGAGCAGTACTTC. The gene calls are TRBV28 and TRBJ2-7; D is perhaps TRBD1 or TRBD2 (5 bases each). CDR1 is MDHEN, CDR2 SYDVKM, per germline. The CDR3 totals 16 residues. Trimming removed 3 bases at V and 6 bases at J, with 21 bases between.

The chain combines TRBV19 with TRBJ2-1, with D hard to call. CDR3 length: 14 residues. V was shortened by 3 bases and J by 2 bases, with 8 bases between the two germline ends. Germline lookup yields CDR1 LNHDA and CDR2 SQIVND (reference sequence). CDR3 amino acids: CASSMVGTYNEQFF. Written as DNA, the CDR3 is TGTGCCAGTAGTATGGTGGGAACCTACAATGAGCAGTTCTTC.

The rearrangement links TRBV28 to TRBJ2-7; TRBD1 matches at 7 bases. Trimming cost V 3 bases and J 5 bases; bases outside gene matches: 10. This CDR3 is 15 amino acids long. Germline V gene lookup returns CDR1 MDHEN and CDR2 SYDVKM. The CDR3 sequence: CASSFQGVVTNEQYF. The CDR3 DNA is TGTGCCAGCAGTTTTCAGGGGGTGGTCACCAACGAGCAGTACTTC.

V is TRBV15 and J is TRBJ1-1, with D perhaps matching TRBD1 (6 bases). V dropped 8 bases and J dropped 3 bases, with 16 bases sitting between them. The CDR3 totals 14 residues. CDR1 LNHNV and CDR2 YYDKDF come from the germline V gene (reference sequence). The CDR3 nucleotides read TGTGCCACCGGGGGCCAGATATTGGACACTGAAGCTTTCTTT. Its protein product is CATGGQILDTEAFF.

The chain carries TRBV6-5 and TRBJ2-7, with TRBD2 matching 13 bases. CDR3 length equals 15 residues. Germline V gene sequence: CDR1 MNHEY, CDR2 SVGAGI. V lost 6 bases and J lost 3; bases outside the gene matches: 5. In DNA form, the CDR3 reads TGTGCCAGCAGCAGGACTAGCGGGAGTCTCTACGAGCAGTACTTC. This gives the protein CASSRTSGSLYEQYF.

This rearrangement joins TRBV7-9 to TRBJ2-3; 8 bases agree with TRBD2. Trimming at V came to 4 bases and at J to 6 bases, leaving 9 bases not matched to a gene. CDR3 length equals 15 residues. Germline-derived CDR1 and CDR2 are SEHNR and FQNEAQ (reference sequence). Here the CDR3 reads CASSSPNGRVDTQYF. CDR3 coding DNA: TGTGCCAGCAGCTCCCCTAACGGGAGGGTCGATACGCAGTATTTT.

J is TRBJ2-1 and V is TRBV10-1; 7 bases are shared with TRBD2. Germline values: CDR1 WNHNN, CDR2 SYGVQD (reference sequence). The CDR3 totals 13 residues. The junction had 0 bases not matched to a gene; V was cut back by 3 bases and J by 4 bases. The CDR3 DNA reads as TGCGCCAGCAGTGAAGCGGGATACAATGAGCAGTTCTTC. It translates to CASSEAGYNEQFF.

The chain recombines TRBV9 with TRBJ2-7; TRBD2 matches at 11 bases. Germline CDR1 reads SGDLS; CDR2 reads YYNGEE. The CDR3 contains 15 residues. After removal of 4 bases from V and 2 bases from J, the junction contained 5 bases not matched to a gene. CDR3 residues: CASSQTSGGTYEQYF. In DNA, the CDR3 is TGTGCCAGCAGCCAAACTAGCGGGGGCACCTACGAGCAGTACTTC.

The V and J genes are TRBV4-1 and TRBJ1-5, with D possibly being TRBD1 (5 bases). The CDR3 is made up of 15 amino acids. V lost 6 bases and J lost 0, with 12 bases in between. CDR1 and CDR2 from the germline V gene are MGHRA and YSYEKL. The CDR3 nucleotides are TGCGCCAGCAGACTAACTGGGGGTAGCAATCAGCCCCAGCATTTT. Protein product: CASRLTGGSNQPQHF.

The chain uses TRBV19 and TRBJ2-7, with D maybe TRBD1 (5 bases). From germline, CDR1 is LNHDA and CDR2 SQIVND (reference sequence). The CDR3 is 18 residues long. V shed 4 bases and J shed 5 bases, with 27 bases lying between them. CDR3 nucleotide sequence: TGTGCCAGTAGTAAACTCGTGGGGCTGGGCTCAAGTAACCACGAGCAGTACTTC. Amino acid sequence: CASSKLVGLGSSNHEQYF.

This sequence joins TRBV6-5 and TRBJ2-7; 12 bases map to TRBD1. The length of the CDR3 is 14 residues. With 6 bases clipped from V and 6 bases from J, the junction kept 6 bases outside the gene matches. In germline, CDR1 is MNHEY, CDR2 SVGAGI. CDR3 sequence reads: CASRPGTGGLEQYF. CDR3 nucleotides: TGTGCCAGCAGACCCGGGACAGGGGGCCTCGAGCAGTACTTC.

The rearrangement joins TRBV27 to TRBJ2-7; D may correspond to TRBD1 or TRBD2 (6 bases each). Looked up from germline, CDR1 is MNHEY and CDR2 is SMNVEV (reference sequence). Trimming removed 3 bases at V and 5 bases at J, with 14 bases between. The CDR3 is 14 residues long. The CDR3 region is CASSFRGRSDEQYF. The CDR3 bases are TGTGCCAGCAGTTTTAGGGGGAGGAGCGACGAGCAGTACTTC.

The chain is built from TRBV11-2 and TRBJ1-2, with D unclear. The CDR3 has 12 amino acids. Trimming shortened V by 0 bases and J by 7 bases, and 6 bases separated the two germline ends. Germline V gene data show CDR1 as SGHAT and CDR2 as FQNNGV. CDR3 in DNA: TGTGCCAGCAGCTTAGAGCTGGCTGGCTACACCTTC. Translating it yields CASSLELAGYTF.

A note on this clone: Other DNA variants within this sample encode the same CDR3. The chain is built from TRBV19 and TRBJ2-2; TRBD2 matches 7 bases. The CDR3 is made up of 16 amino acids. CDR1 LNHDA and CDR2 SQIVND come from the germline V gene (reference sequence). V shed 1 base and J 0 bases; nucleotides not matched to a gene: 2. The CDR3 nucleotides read TGTGCCAGTAGTATAGGCGCGGGAGCGAACACCGGGGAGCTGTTTTTT. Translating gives CASSIGAGANTGELFF. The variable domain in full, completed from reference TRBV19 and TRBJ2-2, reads DGGITQSPKYLFRKEGQNVTLSCEQNLNHDAMYWYRQDPGQGLRLIYYSQIVNDFQKGDIAEGYSVSREKKESFPLTVTSAQKNPTAFYLCASSIGAGANTGELFFGEGSRLTVL.

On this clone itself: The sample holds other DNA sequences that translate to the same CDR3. The CDR3 DNA reads as TGTGCCATCAGTGAGTCGGGACAGGGTTACGAGCAGTACTTC. Translated: CAISESGQGYEQYF. V gene TRBV10-3 combines with J gene TRBJ2-7, with 9 positions matching TRBD1. The ends lost 0 bases at V and 4 bases at J; junction bases unmatched: 1. Germline-derived CDR1 and CDR2 are ENHRY and SYGVKD. CDR3 length equals 14 residues.

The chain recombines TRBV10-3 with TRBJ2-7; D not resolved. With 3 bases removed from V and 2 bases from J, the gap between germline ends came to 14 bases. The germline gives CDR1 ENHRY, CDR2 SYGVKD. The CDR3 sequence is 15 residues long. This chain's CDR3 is CAISDSTVYTYEQYF. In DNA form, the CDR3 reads TGTGCCATCAGTGATAGCACAGTCTACACCTACGAGCAGTACTTC.

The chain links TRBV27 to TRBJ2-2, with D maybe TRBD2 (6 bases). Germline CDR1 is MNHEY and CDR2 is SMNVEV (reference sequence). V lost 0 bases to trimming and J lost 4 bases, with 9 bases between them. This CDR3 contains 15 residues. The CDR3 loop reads CASSLSGLFTGELFF. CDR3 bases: TGTGCCAGCAGTTTATCGGGACTTTTCACCGGGGAGCTGTTTTTT.

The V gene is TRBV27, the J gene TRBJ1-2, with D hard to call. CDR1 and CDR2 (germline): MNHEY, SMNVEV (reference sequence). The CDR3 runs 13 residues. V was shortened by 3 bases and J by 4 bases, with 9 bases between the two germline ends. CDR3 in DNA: TGTGCCAGCAGTTTCGCCAGCGCCTATGGCTACACCTTC. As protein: CASSFASAYGYTF.

The CDR3 nucleotides read TGTGCCAGCTCACCTCTAAGGGCTAGCGGGACACTTTCCTACGAGCAGTACTTC. Translating gives CASSPLRASGTLSYEQYF. The chain joins TRBV18 to TRBJ2-7, with TRBD2 identical over 9 bases. CDR3 length: 18 residues. Germline loops: CDR1 KGHSH, CDR2 LQKENI. Germline trimming cut 3 bases from V and 1 base from J; bases unmatched to any gene: 13.

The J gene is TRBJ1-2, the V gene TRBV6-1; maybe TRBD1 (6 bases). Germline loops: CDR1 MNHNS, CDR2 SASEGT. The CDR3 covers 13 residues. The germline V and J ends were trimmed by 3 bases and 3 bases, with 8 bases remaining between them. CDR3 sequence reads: CASSEGHDYGYTF. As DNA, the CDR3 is TGTGCCAGCAGTGAGGGACACGACTATGGCTACACCTTC.

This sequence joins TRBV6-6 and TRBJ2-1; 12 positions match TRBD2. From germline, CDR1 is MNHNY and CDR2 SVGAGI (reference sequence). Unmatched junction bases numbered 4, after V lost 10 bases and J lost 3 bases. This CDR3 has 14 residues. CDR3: CATQTSGSYNEQFF. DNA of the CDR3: TGTGCCACCCAGACTAGCGGGAGCTACAATGAGCAGTTCTTC.

CDR3 amino acids: CASSFLGSDQADTQYF. The CDR3 DNA reads as TGCGCCAGCAGCTTTCTTGGGTCCGATCAGGCAGATACGCAGTATTTT. The rearrangement uses TRBV5-1 and TRBJ2-3; D not certain. This CDR3 has 16 residues. Trimming took 2 bases from V and 4 from J, leaving 17 bases between them. The germline V gene has CDR1 SGHRS and CDR2 YFSETQ.

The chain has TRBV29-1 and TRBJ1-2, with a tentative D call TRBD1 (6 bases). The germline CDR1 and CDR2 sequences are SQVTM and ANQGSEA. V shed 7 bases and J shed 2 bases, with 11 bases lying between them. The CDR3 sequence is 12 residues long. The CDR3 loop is CSAQGQNYGYTF. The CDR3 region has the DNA TGCAGCGCCCAGGGGCAGAACTATGGCTACACCTTC.

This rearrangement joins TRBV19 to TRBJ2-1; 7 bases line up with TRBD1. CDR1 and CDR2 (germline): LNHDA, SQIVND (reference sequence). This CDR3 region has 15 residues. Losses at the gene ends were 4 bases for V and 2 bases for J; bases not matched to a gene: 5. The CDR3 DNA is TGTGCCAGTAGTACCAGACAGGGAACCTACAATGAGCAGTTCTTC. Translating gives CASSTRQGTYNEQFF.

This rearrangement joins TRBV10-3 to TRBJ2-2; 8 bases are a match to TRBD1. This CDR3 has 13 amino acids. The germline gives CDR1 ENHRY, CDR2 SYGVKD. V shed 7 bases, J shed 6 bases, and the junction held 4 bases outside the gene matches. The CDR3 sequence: CAIKGRGPGELFF. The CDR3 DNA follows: TGTGCCATCAAAGGCAGGGGGCCCGGGGAGCTGTTTTTT.